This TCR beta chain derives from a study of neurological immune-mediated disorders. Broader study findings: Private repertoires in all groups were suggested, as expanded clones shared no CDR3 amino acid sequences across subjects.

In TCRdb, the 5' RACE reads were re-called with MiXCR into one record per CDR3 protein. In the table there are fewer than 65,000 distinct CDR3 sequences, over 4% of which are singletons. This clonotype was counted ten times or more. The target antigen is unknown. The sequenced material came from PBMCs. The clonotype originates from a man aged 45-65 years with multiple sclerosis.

In nucleotides, the CDR3 is TGCGCCAGCAGCGTGGGGACAGGGGGCTGGAATGAGCAGTTCTTC. Protein product: CASSVGTGGWNEQFF. V and J are TRBV5-1 and TRBJ2-1; 12 bases fit TRBD1. V was clipped by 4 bases and J by 7 bases; unmatched bases: 6. The CDR3 has 15 amino acids. CDR1 is SGHRS and CDR2 is YFSETQ in the germline V gene.